The T cell receptor (beta chain) under discussion was sequenced for a study of blood T cells in healthy people across ages. Primers used in a second PCR of roughly 6 to 11 cycles were a sample-barcoded 5' primer and a J-beta primer mix. One entry per CDR3 protein results from TCRdb running MiXCR on the 5' RACE reads. This table holds about a million distinct CDR3 sequences, about 48% found once. V dropped 4 bases and J dropped 2 bases, with 14 bases sitting between them. CDR1 is SGHTA, CDR2 FQGNSA, per germline. CDR3 size: 15 residues. V gene TRBV7-2 combines with J gene TRBJ2-5, with D perhaps matching TRBD1 or TRBD2 (6 bases each). This receptor was taken from a man younger than 45 in good health. Source material: blood. The CDR3 DNA reads as TGTGCCAGCAGCTCTCACCTAGGGGGGCAAGAGACCCAGTACTTC. This translates into CASSSHLGGQETQYF. The full variable domain, completed using reference TRBV7-2 and TRBJ2-5, is GAGVSQSPSNKVTEKGKDVELRCDPISGHTALYWYRQSLGQGLEFLIYFQGNSAPDKSGLPSDRFSAERTGGSVSTLTIQRTQQEDSAVYLCASSSHLGGQETQYFGPGTRLLVL.